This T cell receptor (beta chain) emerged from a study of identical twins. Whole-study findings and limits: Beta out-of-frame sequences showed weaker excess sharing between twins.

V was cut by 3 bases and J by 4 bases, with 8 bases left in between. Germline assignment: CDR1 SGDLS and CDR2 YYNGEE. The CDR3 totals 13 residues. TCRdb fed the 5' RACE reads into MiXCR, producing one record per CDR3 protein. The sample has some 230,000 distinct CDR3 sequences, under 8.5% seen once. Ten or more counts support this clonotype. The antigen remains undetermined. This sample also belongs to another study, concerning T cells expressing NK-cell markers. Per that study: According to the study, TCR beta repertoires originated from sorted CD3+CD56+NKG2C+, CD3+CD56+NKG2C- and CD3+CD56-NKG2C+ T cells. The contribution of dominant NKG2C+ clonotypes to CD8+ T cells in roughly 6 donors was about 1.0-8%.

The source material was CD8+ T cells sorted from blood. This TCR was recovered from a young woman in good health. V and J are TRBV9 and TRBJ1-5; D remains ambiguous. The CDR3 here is CASSGAVNQPQHF. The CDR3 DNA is TGTGCCAGCAGCGGGGCGGTGAATCAGCCCCAGCATTTT.